Shown below are 30 T cell receptor beta chains from a single sample sequenced in a study of control samples from healthy donors and cancer patients. The method was immunoSEQ multiplex PCR; TCRdb's version includes in-frame clones alone and lacks a portion of them. The data contain more than 70,000 clones, about 90% of them singletons. Sequencing was carried out using PBMCs. The receptors were sampled from a man aged 55 to 69 with lung cancer.

The chain joins TRBV4-1 to TRBJ2-1; 9 positions match TRBD2. The germline V gene has CDR1 MGHRA and CDR2 YSYEKL. The CDR3 consists of 15 residues. V shed 4 bases and J 4 bases; nucleotides not matched to a gene: 5. Here the CDR3 reads CASSPISGGYNEQFF. DNA for the CDR3: TGCGCCAGCAGCCCGATTAGCGGGGGATACAATGAGCAGTTCTTC.

The chain carries TRBV6-5 and TRBJ2-5; D uncertain. Germline V gives CDR1 MNHEY, CDR2 SVGAGI. The CDR3 runs 12 residues. V was trimmed by 3 bases and J by 4 bases, leaving 6 bases between them. The CDR3 DNA follows: TGTGCCAGCAGTTATACTGGAGAGACCCAGTACTTC. Protein: CASSYTGETQYF.

The chain uses TRBV6-6 and TRBJ2-7; possible D gene TRBD1, 6 bases. The germline gives CDR1 MNHNY, CDR2 SVGAGI (reference sequence). The CDR3 sequence is 13 residues long. Trimming shortened V by 5 bases and J by 2 bases, and 10 bases separated the two germline ends. This CDR3 is CASSPGQTYEQYF. The CDR3, as DNA: TGTGCCAGCAGTCCAGGACAGACCTACGAGCAGTACTTC.

The CDR3 DNA sequence: TGTGCCTGGAGCCCCGCCAATGAGCAGTTCTTC. This codes for CAWSPANEQFF. The chain has TRBV30 and TRBJ2-1; D not resolved. Trimming took 3 bases from V and 6 from J, leaving 6 bases between them. Germline CDR1 GTSNPN, CDR2 SVGIG (reference sequence). This CDR3 spans 11 amino acids.

The chain uses TRBV6-5 and TRBJ2-5; D is possibly TRBD1 (6 bases). Germline V gives CDR1 MNHEY, CDR2 SVGAGI. The germline V and J ends were trimmed by 2 bases and 0 bases, with 7 bases remaining between them. The CDR3 consists of 14 residues. CDR3 in DNA: TGTGCCAGCAGTTACACAGGGAACCAAGAGACCCAGTACTTC. It codes for CASSYTGNQETQYF.

Here the CDR3 reads CASSYSSTGLNEKLFF. Here the CDR3 DNA reads TGTGCCAGCAGTTACTCGTCGACAGGCCTTAATGAAAAACTGTTTTTT. The V and J genes are TRBV6-5 and TRBJ1-4; possible D gene TRBD1, 6 bases. CDR3 length equals 16 residues. Trimming took off 0 bases at V and 4 bases at J, with 12 bases between the two ends. Germline assignment: CDR1 MNHEY and CDR2 SVGAGI.

V is TRBV19 and J is TRBJ1-4; 8 positions agree with TRBD1. This CDR3 comprises 15 residues. Unmatched junction bases numbered 15, after V lost 10 bases and J lost 8 bases. Looked up from germline, CDR1 is LNHDA and CDR2 is SQIVND (reference sequence). CDR3 in DNA: TGTGCCACCTCCAGGGGGCTCGTGGCACAGGAAAAACTGTTTTTT. Translated: CATSRGLVAQEKLFF. Combining the CDR3 with reference TRBV19 and TRBJ1-4 gives the whole variable domain DGGITQSPKYLFRKEGQNVTLSCEQNLNHDAMYWYRQDPGQGLRLIYYSQIVNDFQKGDIAEGYSVSREKKESFPLTVTSAQKNPTAFYLCATSRGLVAQEKLFFGSGTQLSVL.

This sequence joins TRBV7-2 and TRBJ2-2; the match to TRBD1 covers 8 bases. V dropped 4 bases and J dropped 4; count of bases not matched to a gene: 8. Germline CDR1 SGHTA, CDR2 FQGNSA. CDR3 length: 16 residues. The CDR3 loop reads CASSSAGGLGTGELFF. The CDR3 DNA is TGTGCCAGCAGCTCCGCAGGGGGCCTCGGCACCGGGGAGCTGTTTTTT.

The chain is built from TRBV5-1 and TRBJ2-1; no clear D. With 2 bases removed from V and 7 bases from J, the gap between germline ends came to 16 bases. In germline, CDR1 is SGHRS, CDR2 YFSETQ. This CDR3 is built from 15 residues. The DNA of the CDR3 is TGCGCCAGCAGCTTCCCCGTTGTGTCCGATAATGAGCAGTTCTTC. Translation gives CASSFPVVSDNEQFF.

The V gene is TRBV15, the J gene TRBJ1-3; D unclear. V shed 0 bases and J shed 5 bases, with 11 bases lying between them. Germline values: CDR1 LNHNV, CDR2 YYDKDF (reference sequence). This CDR3 comprises 15 residues. The chain's CDR3 is CATSREGSGRNTIYF. The CDR3 DNA follows: TGTGCCACCAGCAGAGAAGGGAGTGGGCGAAACACCATATATTTT.

By sample share, this clone is hyperexpanded. The J gene is TRBJ2-3, the V gene TRBV7-8; 7 bases match TRBD1. CDR1 SGHVS and CDR2 FQNEAQ come from the germline V gene. The length of the CDR3 is 17 residues. The ends lost 3 bases at V and 2 bases at J; junction bases unmatched: 11. CDR3 coding DNA: TGTGCCAGCAGCTTGGGAAAGGGTAGGGGGCCCACAGATACGCAGTATTTT. This codes for CASSLGKGRGPTDTQYF.

The chain recombines TRBV7-3 with TRBJ2-3; tentatively, D is TRBD2 (5 bases). Germline values: CDR1 SGHTA, CDR2 FQGTGA. With 2 bases removed from V and 2 bases from J, the gap between germline ends came to 14 bases. The CDR3 contains 16 residues. The CDR3 reads CASSLGRGGHTDTQYF. The DNA of the CDR3 is TGTGCCAGCAGCTTAGGGAGAGGCGGGCACACAGATACGCAGTATTTT.

The chain joins TRBV7-2 to TRBJ2-3, with D possibly called TRBD1 or TRBD2 (5 bases each). The CDR3 contains 15 residues. Looked up from germline, CDR1 is SGHTA and CDR2 is FQGNSA. Trimming took 0 bases from V and 5 from J, leaving 12 bases between them. CDR3 region: CASSLAGTGLDTQYF. CDR3 in DNA: TGTGCCAGCAGCTTAGCCGGGACCGGGTTAGATACGCAGTATTTT.

The chain couples TRBV24-1 to TRBJ2-2, with TRBD1 as a possible D gene (5 bases). The length of the CDR3 is 14 residues. CDR1 and CDR2 (germline): KGHDR, SFDVKD. V was trimmed by 7 bases and J by 3 bases, leaving 11 bases between them. The CDR3 coding sequence is TGTGCCACCAGCAAGGGGTCCGACACCGGGGAGCTGTTTTTT. Translated: CATSKGSDTGELFF.

The V gene is TRBV24-1, the J gene TRBJ2-2; D remains unclear. This CDR3 is built from 13 residues. Germline values: CDR1 KGHDR, CDR2 SFDVKD. V shed 4 bases and J shed 4 bases, with 6 bases lying between them. CDR3 sequence: CATSERITGELFF. In nucleotides, the CDR3 is TGTGCCACCAGTGAGAGAATCACCGGGGAGCTGTTTTTT.

This clone appeared many times. The chain combines TRBV2 with TRBJ1-2; D perhaps matches TRBD1 (6 bases). The CDR3 length is 14 residues. Germline values: CDR1 SNHLY, CDR2 FYNNEI. The germline V and J ends were trimmed by 2 bases and 7 bases, with 14 bases remaining between them. The CDR3 reads CASSERETGSGYTF. In DNA form, the CDR3 reads TGTGCCAGCAGTGAACGTGAAACAGGGAGTGGCTACACCTTC.

The V gene is TRBV5-1, the J gene TRBJ2-2; D gene ambiguous. This CDR3 has 13 amino acids. Trimming removed 5 bases at V and 0 bases at J, with 5 bases between. Germline CDR1 is SGHRS and CDR2 is YFSETQ. The CDR3: CASRPTNTGELFF. In DNA, the CDR3 is TGCGCCAGCAGACCGACGAACACCGGGGAGCTGTTTTTT.

The CDR3 protein is CASGGKGSSPLHF. As DNA, the CDR3 is TGCGCCAGCGGCGGGAAAGGGAGTTCACCCCTCCACTTT. The V call is TRBV4-1, the J call TRBJ1-6, with D unresolved. Looked up from germline, CDR1 is MGHRA and CDR2 is YSYEKL. The CDR3 extends over 13 amino acids. V was cut by 8 bases and J by 9 bases, with 14 bases left in between.

The V gene is TRBV6-1, the J gene TRBJ1-5; unclear D gene. Germline V gene lookup returns CDR1 MNHNS and CDR2 SASEGT. The CDR3 consists of 17 residues. Trimming cost V 2 bases and J 0 bases, with 14 bases left between them. The CDR3: CASSERVLGYSNQPQHF. CDR3 nucleotide sequence: TGTGCCAGCAGTGAACGAGTATTGGGGTATAGCAATCAGCCCCAGCATTTT.

V gene TRBV21-1 combines with J gene TRBJ2-7; TRBD2, as called in the table, went unchecked against the DNA. TRBV21-1 counts as a pseudogene. The CDR3 runs 17 residues. The CDR3 loop is CASSKALKCRGSHEQYF. The CDR3 nucleotides read TGTGCCAGCAGCAAAGCGCTTAAGTGTCGGGGTTCCCACGAGCAGTACTTC.

The count of this clone is one. V is TRBV7-8 and J is TRBJ1-3; no clear D gene. V lost 1 base and J 0 bases, leaving 10 bases between the germline ends. CDR1 and CDR2 (germline): SGHVS, FQNEAQ. The CDR3 is 16 residues long. CDR3 bases: TGTGCCAGCAGCTTAGAGGGTCAGAGCTCTGGAAACACCATATATTTT. This translates into CASSLEGQSSGNTIYF.

The V gene is TRBV12-5, the J gene TRBJ2-7; D uncertain. Deletions cut 6 bases from V and 4 bases from J, with 1 base between. The CDR3 loop spans 9 amino acids. CDR1 and CDR2 (germline): LGHNT, FRNRAP. Here the CDR3 DNA reads TGTGCTAGTGGGTACGAGCAGTACTTC. Residues: CASGYEQYF.

The chain has TRBV6-2 or TRBV6-3 and TRBJ2-7; the D call may be TRBD1 or TRBD2 (6 bases each). The CDR3 is 16 residues long. The germline V and J ends were trimmed by 5 bases and 2 bases, with 19 bases remaining between them. The germline V gene encodes CDR1 MNHEY and CDR2 SVGEGT. The CDR3 region is CASSRWGAGITYEQYV. The CDR3 nucleotides are TGTGCCAGCAGTCGCTGGGGGGCAGGGATAACCTACGAGCAGTACGTC.

The chain recombines TRBV9 with TRBJ1-2; 8 bases match TRBD1. The germline CDR1 and CDR2 sequences are SGDLS and YYNGEE. The trim removed 0 bases at V and 8 bases at J, leaving 15 bases unmatched. This CDR3 comprises 17 residues. CDR3 sequence: CASSVASRGTGPSGYTF. DNA for the CDR3: TGTGCCAGCAGCGTAGCCTCCCGGGGGACAGGCCCTTCGGGCTACACCTTC.

The CDR3 DNA sequence: TGTGCCACCAGTGCCGCGGAAGGGGCGGGCCAAGAGACCCAGTACTTC. Its translation: CATSAAEGAGQETQYF. The V and J genes are TRBV24-1 and TRBJ2-5; D possibly uses TRBD1 or TRBD2 (5 bases each). This CDR3 has 16 amino acids. The V gene lost 5 bases and the J gene lost 1 base, with 16 bases spanning the gap. From germline, CDR1 is KGHDR and CDR2 SFDVKD.

The gene calls are TRBV7-3 and TRBJ1-4, with a possible D match to TRBD1 (6 bases). Trimming cost V 5 bases and J 1 base, with 11 bases left between them. CDR1 and CDR2 from the germline V gene are SGHTA and FQGTGA. CDR3 size: 15 residues. The CDR3 protein is CASSLTGITNEKLFF. Written as DNA, the CDR3 is TGTGCCAGCAGCCTGACAGGAATAACTAATGAAAAACTGTTTTTT.

CDR3 sequence: CASSGGGGENSPLHF. The DNA of the CDR3 is TGTGCCAGCAGCGGCGGTGGGGGAGAAAATTCACCCCTCCACTTT. The gene calls are TRBV9 and TRBJ1-6; TRBD1 is a possible D gene (5 bases). This CDR3 contains 15 residues. The V end was cut by 3 bases, the J end by 7 bases, with 14 bases between. Germline V gene lookup returns CDR1 SGDLS and CDR2 YYNGEE.

The chain links TRBV5-5 to TRBJ1-1; no reliable D call. The CDR3 loop spans 14 amino acids. Trimming shortened V by 2 bases and J by 3 bases, and 11 bases separated the two germline ends. Germline CDR1 is SGHKS and CDR2 is YYEKEE (reference sequence). The CDR3 coding sequence is TGTGCCAGCAGCTTAAATCCAGCGTACACTGAAGCTTTCTTT. This translates into CASSLNPAYTEAFF.

This clone was picked up one time. The chain employs TRBV7-9 and TRBJ2-2, with 8 bases matching TRBD1. CDR3 length equals 15 residues. Germline V gene data show CDR1 as SEHNR and CDR2 as FQNEAQ (reference sequence). Losses at the gene ends were 5 bases for V and 2 bases for J; bases not matched to a gene: 4. CDR3 sequence reads: CASSIRGPNTGELFF. The CDR3 nucleotides read TGTGCCAGCAGCATCAGGGGGCCAAACACCGGGGAGCTGTTTTTT.

The chain links TRBV11-3 to TRBJ2-2; a weak D match, TRBD2 (5 bases). The CDR3 runs 14 residues. Deletions cut 4 bases from V and 1 base from J, with 7 bases between. The germline V gene has CDR1 SGHNT and CDR2 YENEEA. The CDR3 here is CASSWTGNTGELFF. Here the CDR3 DNA reads TGTGCCAGCAGCTGGACTGGGAACACCGGGGAGCTGTTTTTT.